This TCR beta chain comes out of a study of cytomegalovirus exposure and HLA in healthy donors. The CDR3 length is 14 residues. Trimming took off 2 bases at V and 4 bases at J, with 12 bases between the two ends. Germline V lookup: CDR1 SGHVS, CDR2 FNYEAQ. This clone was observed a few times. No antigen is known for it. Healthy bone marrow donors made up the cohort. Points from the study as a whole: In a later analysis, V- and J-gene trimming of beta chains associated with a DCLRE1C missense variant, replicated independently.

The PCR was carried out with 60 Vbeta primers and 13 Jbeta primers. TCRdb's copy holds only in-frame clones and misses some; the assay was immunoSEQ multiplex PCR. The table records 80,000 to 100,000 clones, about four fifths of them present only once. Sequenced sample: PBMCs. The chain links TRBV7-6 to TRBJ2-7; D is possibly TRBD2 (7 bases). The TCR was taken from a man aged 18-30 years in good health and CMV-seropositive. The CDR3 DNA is TGTGCCAGCAGCTTACGGGGGGCGGGGTACGAGCAGTACTTC. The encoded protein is CASSLRGAGYEQYF.